Each of the 10 T cell receptor beta chains below was sequenced from the same sample in a study of T-cell memory formation after mild COVID-19. TCRdb reanalysed the 5' RACE reads using MiXCR and keeps one entry per CDR3 protein. Counted here are 470,000 or so distinct CDR3 sequences, 20% to 25% occurring once; the ten biggest clones make up approximately 12%. Sequenced: PBMCs or a T cell subset sorted from them (not recorded which). Receptors originate from an adult woman who had mild COVID-19 (a few samples of this study predate the infection). Cell type and time point are not known.

In this sample, this clonotype turned up a few times. The gene calls are TRBV5-1 and TRBJ2-1; possible D gene TRBD2, 5 bases. V lost 3 bases and J 7 bases, leaving 11 bases between the germline ends. CDR3 size: 13 residues. Germline V gives CDR1 SGHRS, CDR2 YFSETQ. CDR3 bases: TGCGCCAGCAGCTCCCAAAGAGGGAATGAGCAGTTCTTC. Amino acid sequence: CASSSQRGNEQFF.

CDR3 sequence reads: CSASVTGRYAFF. In nucleotides, the CDR3 is TGCAGTGCTAGCGTCACAGGGAGGTATGCTTTCTTT. The chain joins TRBV20-1 to TRBJ1-1; possible D gene TRBD1, 6 bases. Trimming stripped 3 bases from V and 11 bases from J, with 16 bases between. The germline gives CDR1 DFQATT, CDR2 SNEGSKA (reference sequence). This CDR3 spans 12 amino acids.

This clonotype was seen more than once but under ten times. The rearrangement uses TRBV4-3 and TRBJ2-1, with 9 bases that match TRBD2. Trimming took 5 bases from V and 4 from J; bases not matched to a gene: 6. Germline CDR1 is LGHNA and CDR2 is YSLEER. This CDR3 has 15 amino acids. CDR3 DNA: TGCGCCAGCAGCTACACGGCGGGAGGGTACAATGAGCAGTTCTTC. Translating it yields CASSYTAGGYNEQFF.

This chain uses TRBV7-3 with TRBJ2-3, with D possibly matching TRBD1 (6 bases). V dropped 1 base and J dropped 5 bases, with 19 bases sitting between them. Germline values: CDR1 SGHTA, CDR2 FQGTGA. The CDR3 length is 17 residues. In nucleotides, the CDR3 is TGTGCCAGCAGCTTAAGTACGGGCAGGGGCCGAGTAGATACGCAGTATTTT. It specifies CASSLSTGRGRVDTQYF.

This clonotype was found a few times. This chain uses TRBV19 with TRBJ2-6; D call uncertain. Between the trimmed V and J ends, which lost 5 bases and 0 bases, there was a span of 5 bases. The germline V gene has CDR1 LNHDA and CDR2 SQIVND (reference sequence). This CDR3 is built from 14 residues. CDR3 nucleotides: TGTGCCAGTAGTTGGATCTCTGGGGCCAACGTCCTGACTTTC. This gives the protein CASSWISGANVLTF.

J is TRBJ2-7 and V is TRBV5-1; TRBD1 matches at 8 bases. J lost 0 bases, V lost 4 bases, and 6 bases had no gene match. Germline-derived CDR1 and CDR2 are SGHRS and YFSETQ. The CDR3 runs to 15 residues. This CDR3 reads CASSPGQGFSYEQYF. The CDR3 nucleotides are TGCGCCAGCAGCCCCGGACAGGGATTCTCCTACGAGCAGTACTTC.

This clonotype was counted a few times. This rearrangement joins TRBV6-6 to TRBJ2-7; D perhaps matches TRBD2 (5 bases). This CDR3 contains 15 residues. In germline, CDR1 is MNHNY, CDR2 SVGAGI (reference sequence). Trimming left V 0 bases short and J 4 bases short, with 13 bases between. For the CDR3, the DNA is TGTGCCAGCAGTTACTCCGGAAACACGGGGTACGAGCAGTACTTC. This sequence encodes CASSYSGNTGYEQYF.

The chain uses TRBV27 and TRBJ1-2; D is possibly TRBD1 (6 bases). In germline, CDR1 is MNHEY, CDR2 SMNVEV (reference sequence). The CDR3 totals 16 residues. Trimming shortened V by 5 bases and J by 8 bases, and 24 bases separated the two germline ends. The CDR3 region is CASSLYLGGALRGYTF. CDR3 nucleotides: TGTGCCAGCAGTCTATACCTCGGGGGGGCCCTCAGGGGCTACACCTTC.

The chain is built from TRBV20-1 and TRBJ2-7; 8 bases match TRBD2. Germline V lookup: CDR1 DFQATT, CDR2 SNEGSKA (reference sequence). This CDR3 is built from 12 residues. J was trimmed by 6 bases and V by 6 bases; bases with no gene match: 7. In DNA form, the CDR3 reads TGCAGTGCCCAGACTAGCGACGCCGAGCAGTACTTC. This codes for CSAQTSDAEQYF.

The chain uses TRBV9 and TRBJ2-1, with D possibly being TRBD2 (5 bases). This CDR3 contains 13 residues. Germline V lookup: CDR1 SGDLS, CDR2 YYNGEE. The germline V and J ends were trimmed by 6 bases and 7 bases, with 14 bases remaining between them. CDR3 sequence (DNA): TGTGCCAGCACGGGTGCTAGCCTGAATGAGCAGTTCTTC. Amino acid sequence: CASTGASLNEQFF.